These 19 T cell receptor beta chains were sequenced from one sample in a study of T cell responses to AZD1222 COVID-19 vaccine. The repertoire was sequenced with immunoSEQ multiplex PCR; TCRdb's copy has only in-frame clones and lacks some. The sample holds about 120,000 clones, approximately 90% seen once. The input for sequencing was peripheral blood, taken on day 0 of AZD1222 vaccination. The receptors derive from an adult in good health.

As DNA, the CDR3 is TGTGCCAGCAGCACGCCACAGGGTGAAGCTTTCTTT. Protein: CASSTPQGEAFF. The chain employs TRBV7-9 and TRBJ1-1, with a tentative D call TRBD1 (6 bases). The germline gives CDR1 SEHNR, CDR2 FQNEAQ (reference sequence). The CDR3 is 12 residues long. V dropped 5 bases and J dropped 7 bases, with 11 bases sitting between them.

This chain connects TRBV6-5 to TRBJ2-7; 11 bases map to TRBD2. J was trimmed by 4 bases and V by 0 bases; bases with no gene match: 2. CDR1 and CDR2 (germline): MNHEY, SVGAGI. CDR3 length: 15 residues. Here the CDR3 reads CASSYSASGRYEQYF. CDR3 bases: TGTGCCAGCAGTTACTCGGCTAGCGGGAGGTACGAGCAGTACTTC.

This clone occurred once. The genes are TRBV7-9 and TRBJ1-1, with D perhaps matching TRBD1 (6 bases). The germline gives CDR1 SEHNR, CDR2 FQNEAQ (reference sequence). V gave up 5 bases and J gave up 4 bases, with 11 bases separating them. This CDR3 spans 13 amino acids. The CDR3 protein is CASSARGGTEAFF. CDR3 coding DNA: TGTGCCAGCAGCGCCAGGGGCGGCACTGAAGCTTTCTTT.

The J gene is TRBJ1-4, the V gene TRBV5-6; TRBD1 might be the D (5 bases). V lost 4 bases, J lost 7 bases, and 14 bases lay in between. Germline CDR1 is SGHDT and CDR2 is YYEEEE. This CDR3 has 14 amino acids. The CDR3 sequence is CASSQGLGSEKLFF. CDR3 DNA: TGTGCCAGCAGCCAGGGCTTGGGGAGTGAAAAACTGTTTTTT.

This clone was observed once. J is TRBJ1-2 and V is TRBV7-2; 8 bases are a match to TRBD1. The CDR3 length is 14 residues. With 5 bases clipped from V and 8 bases from J, the junction kept 10 bases outside the gene matches. The germline V gene encodes CDR1 SGHTA and CDR2 FQGNSA. The CDR3 DNA is TGTGCCAGCAGCCCCGACAGGGGAGTCGCAGGCTACACCTTC. It codes for CASSPDRGVAGYTF.

This clone was seen only once. V gene TRBV19 combines with J gene TRBJ2-5; D ambiguous. Trimming took off 4 bases at V and 5 bases at J, with 20 bases between the two ends. The CDR3 consists of 16 residues. From germline, CDR1 is LNHDA and CDR2 SQIVND (reference sequence). The CDR3 spells CASSKAPSVIEETQYF. The CDR3 nucleotides are TGTGCCAGTAGTAAAGCCCCCAGCGTTATAGAGGAGACCCAGTACTTC.

The J gene is TRBJ1-2, the V gene TRBV15, with D uncertain. Per the germline V gene, CDR1 is LNHNV and CDR2 is YYDKDF (reference sequence). The CDR3 has 12 amino acids. V was clipped by 1 base and J by 4 bases, with 4 bases between them. CDR3 nucleotides: TGTGCCACCAGCAGAGGTATCTATGGCTACACCTTC. It codes for CATSRGIYGYTF. The variable domain in full, completed from reference TRBV15 and TRBJ1-2, reads DAMVIQNPRYQVTQFGKPVTLSCSQTLNHNVMYWYQQKSSQAPKLLFHYYDKDFNNEADTPDNFQSRRPNTSFCFLDIRSPGLGDTAMYLCATSRGIYGYTFGSGTRLTVV.

This chain links TRBV19 with TRBJ1-1; D call uncertain. This CDR3 region has 12 residues. Trimming removed 6 bases from V and 6 bases from J, with 11 bases in between. Looked up from germline, CDR1 is LNHDA and CDR2 is SQIVND (reference sequence). The CDR3 nucleotides read TGTGCCAGTAGCCTGGGAGGCCCTGAAGCTTTCTTT. It codes for CASSLGGPEAFF.

CDR3 nucleotide sequence: TGTGCCAGCTCACCCCTCTCGACAGGAGTCGAGCAGTACTTC. Protein sequence: CASSPLSTGVEQYF. The chain is built from TRBV18 and TRBJ2-7; possibly TRBD1 for D (6 bases). The V end was cut by 3 bases, the J end by 6 bases, with 15 bases between. The germline CDR1 and CDR2 sequences are KGHSH and LQKENI. The CDR3 runs 14 residues.

CDR3 in amino acids: CASSFYTQPGPYEQYF. CDR3 coding DNA: TGTGCCAGCAGCTTTTATACCCAACCGGGACCCTACGAGCAGTACTTC. The chain employs TRBV11-3 and TRBJ2-7; D may correspond to TRBD1 or TRBD2 (5 bases each). With 3 bases removed from V and 2 bases from J, the gap between germline ends came to 17 bases. In germline, CDR1 is SGHNT, CDR2 YENEEA. CDR3 length: 16 amino acids.

Comments on this clone: Other DNA sequences from this sample encode an identical CDR3 as well. This rearrangement joins TRBV12-3 or TRBV12-4 to TRBJ1-2; D call uncertain. This CDR3 region has 12 residues. V was clipped by 2 bases and J by 3 bases, with 4 bases between them. CDR3: CASSLQDYGYTF. The CDR3 DNA reads as TGTGCCAGCAGTTTACAGGACTATGGCTACACCTTC.

This clone was found once. The chain recombines TRBV18 with TRBJ1-5; D is unclear. The germline gives CDR1 KGHSH, CDR2 LQKENI. V shed 3 bases and J shed 0 bases, with 6 bases lying between them. CDR3 length: 14 residues. CDR3 protein: CASSPADSNQPQHF. The CDR3 nucleotides are TGTGCCAGCTCACCGGCTGATAGCAATCAGCCCCAGCATTTT.

The rearrangement uses TRBV29-1 and TRBJ1-2; the match to TRBD1 covers 10 bases. V gave up 3 bases and J gave up 5 bases; unmatched junction bases: 12. This CDR3 is 16 amino acids long. Looked up from germline, CDR1 is SQVTM and CDR2 is ANQGSEA. The CDR3 sequence is CSVDEPPGQGRYGYTF. The CDR3 bases are TGCAGCGTTGATGAACCCCCGGGACAGGGGAGATATGGCTACACCTTC.

V gene TRBV20-1 combines with J gene TRBJ1-1; D unresolved. The CDR3 totals 12 residues. Per the germline V gene, CDR1 is DFQATT and CDR2 is SNEGSKA (reference sequence). Trimming removed 3 bases from V and 5 bases from J, with 10 bases in between. The CDR3 loop is CSASYQKTEAFF. The CDR3 DNA reads as TGCAGTGCTAGTTATCAGAAAACTGAAGCTTTCTTT.

The J gene is TRBJ1-5, the V gene TRBV7-2, with D unresolved. The CDR3 length is 16 residues. Trimming took off 2 bases at V and 0 bases at J, with 11 bases between the two ends. Germline V lookup: CDR1 SGHTA, CDR2 FQGNSA. CDR3 region: CASSLSVINSNQPQHF. In DNA form, the CDR3 reads TGTGCCAGCAGCTTATCGGTGATAAATAGCAATCAGCCCCAGCATTTT.

This rearrangement joins TRBV18 to TRBJ1-1, with D uncertain. V was clipped by 4 bases and J by 1 base, with 13 bases between them. The germline V gene has CDR1 KGHSH and CDR2 LQKENI. There are 15 residues in the CDR3. The DNA for the CDR3 is TGTGCCAGCTCACGAGAGGGAATCGGGAACACTGAAGCTTTCTTT. Its protein product is CASSREGIGNTEAFF.

This rearrangement joins TRBV11-2 to TRBJ2-7; D is perhaps TRBD2 (6 bases). Germline V gene lookup returns CDR1 SGHAT and CDR2 FQNNGV. The CDR3 spans 16 residues. The V and J ends lost 0 bases and 1 base respectively, with 13 bases between them. CDR3 in amino acids: CASSLDRGTPSYEQYF. As DNA, the CDR3 is TGTGCCAGCAGCTTAGATCGGGGGACTCCATCCTACGAGCAGTACTTC.

The CDR3 nucleotides are TGCGCCAGCACCGTCCCGGGACAGAGCTTGATGGGCTACACCTTC. Amino acids: CASTVPGQSLMGYTF. V gene TRBV5-1 combines with J gene TRBJ1-2; TRBD1 matches at 7 bases. J gave up 8 bases and V 6 bases, and 16 bases lay outside the gene matches. This CDR3 comprises 15 residues. Germline assignment: CDR1 SGHRS and CDR2 YFSETQ.

This rearrangement joins TRBV30 to TRBJ2-7; D may be TRBD1 (6 bases). V dropped 0 bases and J dropped 6 bases, with 12 bases sitting between them. Germline V gives CDR1 GTSNPN, CDR2 SVGIG (reference sequence). The CDR3 has 13 residues. CDR3 nucleotide sequence: TGTGCCTGGAGTGTACAGGGAGTCGGCGAGCAGTACTTC. The encoded protein is CAWSVQGVGEQYF.